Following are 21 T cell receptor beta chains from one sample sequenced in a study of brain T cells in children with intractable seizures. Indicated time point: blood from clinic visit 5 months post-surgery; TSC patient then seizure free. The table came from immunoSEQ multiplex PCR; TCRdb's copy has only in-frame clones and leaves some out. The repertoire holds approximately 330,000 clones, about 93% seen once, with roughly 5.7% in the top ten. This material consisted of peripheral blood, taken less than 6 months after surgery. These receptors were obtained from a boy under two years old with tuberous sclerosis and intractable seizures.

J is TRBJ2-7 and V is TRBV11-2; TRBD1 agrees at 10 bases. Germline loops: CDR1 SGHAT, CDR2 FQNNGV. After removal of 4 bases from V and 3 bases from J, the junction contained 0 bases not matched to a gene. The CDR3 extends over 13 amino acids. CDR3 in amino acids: CASSWTGGYEQYF. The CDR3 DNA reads TGTGCCAGCAGCTGGACAGGGGGCTACGAGCAGTACTTC.

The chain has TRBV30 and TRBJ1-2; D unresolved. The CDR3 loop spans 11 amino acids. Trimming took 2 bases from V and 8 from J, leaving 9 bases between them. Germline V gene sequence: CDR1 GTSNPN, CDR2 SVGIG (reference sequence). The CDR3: CAWSTGQGYTF. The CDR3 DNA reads TGTGCCTGGAGTACTGGGCAAGGCTACACCTTC.

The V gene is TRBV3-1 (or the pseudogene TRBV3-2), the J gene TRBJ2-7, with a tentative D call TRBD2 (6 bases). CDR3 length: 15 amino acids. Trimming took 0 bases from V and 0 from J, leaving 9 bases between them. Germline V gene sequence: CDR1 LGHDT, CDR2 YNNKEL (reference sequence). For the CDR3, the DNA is TGTGCCAGCAGCCAAGATGTAGCGGCCTCCTACGAGCAGTACTTC. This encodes CASSQDVAASYEQYF.

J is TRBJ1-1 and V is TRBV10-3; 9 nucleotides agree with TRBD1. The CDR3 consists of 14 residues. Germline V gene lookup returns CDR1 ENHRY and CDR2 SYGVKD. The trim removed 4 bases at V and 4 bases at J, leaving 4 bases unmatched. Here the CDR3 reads CAISARDRVTEAFF. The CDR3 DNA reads TGTGCCATCAGTGCCCGGGACAGGGTCACTGAAGCTTTCTTT.

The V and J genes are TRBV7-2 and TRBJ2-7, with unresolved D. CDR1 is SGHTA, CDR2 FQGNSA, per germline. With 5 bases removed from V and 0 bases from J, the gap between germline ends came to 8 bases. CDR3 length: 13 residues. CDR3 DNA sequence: TGTGCCAGCAGCCCACCAGCCTCCTACGAGCAGTACTTC. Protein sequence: CASSPPASYEQYF.

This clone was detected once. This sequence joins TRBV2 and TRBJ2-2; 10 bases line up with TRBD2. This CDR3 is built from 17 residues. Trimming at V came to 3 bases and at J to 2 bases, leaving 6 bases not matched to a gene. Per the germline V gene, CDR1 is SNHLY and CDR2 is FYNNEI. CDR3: CASSEEVAGGNTGELFF. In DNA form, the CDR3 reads TGTGCCAGCAGTGAGGAGGTAGCGGGAGGAAACACCGGGGAGCTGTTTTTT.

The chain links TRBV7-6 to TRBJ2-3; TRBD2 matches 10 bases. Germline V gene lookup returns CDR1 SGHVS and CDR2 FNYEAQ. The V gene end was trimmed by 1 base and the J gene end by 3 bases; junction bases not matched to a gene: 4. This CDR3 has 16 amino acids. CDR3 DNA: TGTGCCAGCAGCTTAGTTTCTAGCGGGAGAACAGATACGCAGTATTTT. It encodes CASSLVSSGRTDTQYF.

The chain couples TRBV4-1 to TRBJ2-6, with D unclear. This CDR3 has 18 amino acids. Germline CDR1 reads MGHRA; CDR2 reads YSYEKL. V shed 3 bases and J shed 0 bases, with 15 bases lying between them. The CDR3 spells CASSHKNGFGSGANVLTF. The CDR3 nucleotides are TGCGCCAGCAGCCACAAGAACGGGTTCGGCTCTGGGGCCAACGTCCTGACTTTC.

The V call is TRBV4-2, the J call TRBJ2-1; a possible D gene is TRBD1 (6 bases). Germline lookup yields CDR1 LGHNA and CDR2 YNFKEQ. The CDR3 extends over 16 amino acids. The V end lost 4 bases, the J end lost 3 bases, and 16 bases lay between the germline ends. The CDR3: CASSPRQASNYNEQFF. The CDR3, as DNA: TGTGCCAGCAGCCCTCGACAGGCCTCTAACTACAATGAGCAGTTCTTC.

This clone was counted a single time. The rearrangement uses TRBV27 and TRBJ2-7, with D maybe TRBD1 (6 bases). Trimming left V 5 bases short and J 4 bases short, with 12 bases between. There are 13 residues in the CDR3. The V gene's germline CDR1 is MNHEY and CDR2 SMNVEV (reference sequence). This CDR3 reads CASSPGQTYEQYF. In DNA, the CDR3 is TGTGCCAGCAGTCCCGGACAGACTTACGAGCAGTACTTC.

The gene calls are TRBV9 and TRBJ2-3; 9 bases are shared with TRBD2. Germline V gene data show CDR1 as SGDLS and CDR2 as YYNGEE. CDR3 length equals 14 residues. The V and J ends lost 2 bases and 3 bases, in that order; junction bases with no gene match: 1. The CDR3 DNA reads TGTGCCAGCAGCGTTCTAGCGGGAACAGATACGCAGTATTTT. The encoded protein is CASSVLAGTDTQYF.

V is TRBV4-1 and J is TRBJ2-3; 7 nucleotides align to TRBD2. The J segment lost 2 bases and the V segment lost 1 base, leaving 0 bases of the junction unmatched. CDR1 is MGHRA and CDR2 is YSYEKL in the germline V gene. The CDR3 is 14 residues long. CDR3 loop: CASSQGDYTDTQYF. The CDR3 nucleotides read TGCGCCAGCAGCCAAGGGGACTACACAGATACGCAGTATTTT.

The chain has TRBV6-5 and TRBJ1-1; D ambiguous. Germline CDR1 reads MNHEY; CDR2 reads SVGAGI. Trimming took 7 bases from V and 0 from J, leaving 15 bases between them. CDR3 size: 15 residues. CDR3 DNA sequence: TGTGCCAGCACACAAATACCAGGCATGAACACTGAAGCTTTCTTT. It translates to CASTQIPGMNTEAFF.

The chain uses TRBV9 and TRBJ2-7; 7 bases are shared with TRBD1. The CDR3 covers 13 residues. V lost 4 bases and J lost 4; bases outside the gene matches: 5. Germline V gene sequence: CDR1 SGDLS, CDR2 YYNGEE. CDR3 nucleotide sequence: TGTGCCAGCAGCCTAGAGACAGGGTACGAGCAGTACTTC. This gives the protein CASSLETGYEQYF. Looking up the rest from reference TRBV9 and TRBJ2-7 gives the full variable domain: DSGVTQTPKHLITATGQRVTLRCSPRSGDLSVYWYQQSLDQGLQFLIQYYNGEERAKGNILERFSAQQFPDLHSELNLSSLELGDSALYFCASSLETGYEQYFGPGTRLTVT.

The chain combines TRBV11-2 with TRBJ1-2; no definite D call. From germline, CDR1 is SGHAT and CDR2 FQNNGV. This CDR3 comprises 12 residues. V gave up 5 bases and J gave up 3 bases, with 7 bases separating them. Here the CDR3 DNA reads TGTGCCAGCAGCCAAAGCGACTATGGCTACACCTTC. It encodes CASSQSDYGYTF. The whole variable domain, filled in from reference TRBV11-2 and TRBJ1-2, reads EAGVAQSPRYKIIEKRQSVAFWCNPISGHATLYWYQQILGQGPKLLIQFQNNGVVDDSQLPKDRFSAERLKGVDSTLKIQPAKLEDSAVYLCASSQSDYGYTFGSGTRLTVV.

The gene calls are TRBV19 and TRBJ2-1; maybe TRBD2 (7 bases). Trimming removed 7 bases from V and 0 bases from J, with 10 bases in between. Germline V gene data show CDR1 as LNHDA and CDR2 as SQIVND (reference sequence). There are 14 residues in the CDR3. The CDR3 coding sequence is TGTGCCAGTAATGCGGGGGCCTCCTACAATGAGCAGTTCTTC. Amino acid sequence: CASNAGASYNEQFF.

The CDR3 nucleotides are TGTGCCAGCAGCCCCAGGGGTCATAGCAATCAGCCCCAGCATTTT. Translating gives CASSPRGHSNQPQHF. This chain connects TRBV6-5 to TRBJ1-5, with D possibly matching TRBD1 (6 bases). The V end lost 6 bases, the J end lost 0 bases, and 12 bases lay between the germline ends. The CDR3 spans 15 residues. The germline V gene encodes CDR1 MNHEY and CDR2 SVGAGI.

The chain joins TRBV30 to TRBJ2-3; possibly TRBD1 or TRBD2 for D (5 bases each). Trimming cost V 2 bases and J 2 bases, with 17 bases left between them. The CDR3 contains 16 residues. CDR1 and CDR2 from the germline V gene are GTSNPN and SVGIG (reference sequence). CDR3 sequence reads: CAWSTGGESATDTQYF. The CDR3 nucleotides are TGTGCCTGGAGTACAGGAGGTGAAAGTGCCACAGATACGCAGTATTTT.

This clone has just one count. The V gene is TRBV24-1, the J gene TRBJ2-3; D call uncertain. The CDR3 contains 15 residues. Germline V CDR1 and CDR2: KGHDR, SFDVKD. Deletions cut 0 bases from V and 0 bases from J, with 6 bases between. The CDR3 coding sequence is TGTGCCACCAGTGATTTGACAACTAGCACAGATACGCAGTATTTT. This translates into CATSDLTTSTDTQYF.

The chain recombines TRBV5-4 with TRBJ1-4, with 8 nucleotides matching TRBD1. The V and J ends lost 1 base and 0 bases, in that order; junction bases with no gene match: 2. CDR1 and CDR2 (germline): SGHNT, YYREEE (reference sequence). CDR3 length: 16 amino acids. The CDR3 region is CASSLKQGATNEKLFF. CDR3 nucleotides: TGTGCCAGCAGCTTGAAACAGGGGGCAACTAATGAAAAACTGTTTTTT.

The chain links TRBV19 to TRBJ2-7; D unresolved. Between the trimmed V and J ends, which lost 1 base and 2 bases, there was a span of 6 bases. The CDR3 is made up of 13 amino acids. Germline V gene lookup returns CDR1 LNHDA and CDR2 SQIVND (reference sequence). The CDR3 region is CASSIGSAYEQYF. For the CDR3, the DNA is TGTGCCAGTAGTATAGGTTCAGCCTACGAGCAGTACTTC.